Below are 13 T cell receptor beta chains sequenced from a single sample in a study of early T cells in non-severe SARS-CoV-2 infection. TCRdb re-called the 5' RACE reads through MiXCR, storing one row per CDR3 protein. Counted here are approximately 80,000 distinct CDR3 sequences, approximately 12% occurring once; the ten biggest clones make up about 3.5%. The sample was whole blood. All receptors come from an adult who was a healthcare worker with PCR-confirmed SARS-CoV-2 infection or an uninfected control (not recorded which).

This clonotype has a count of ten or more. The chain uses TRBV12-3 or TRBV12-4 and TRBJ1-4; D ambiguous. This CDR3 region has 13 residues. V lost 5 bases to trimming and J lost 6 bases, with 10 bases between them. The CDR3 region is CASSVRRDEKLFF. CDR3 in DNA: TGTGCCAGCAGTGTCCGCCGTGATGAAAAACTGTTTTTT.

This clonotype was seen many times. The rearrangement joins TRBV19 to TRBJ2-7; 8 positions agree with TRBD1. The CDR3 extends over 16 amino acids. CDR1 LNHDA and CDR2 SQIVND come from the germline V gene (reference sequence). V lost 4 bases and J lost 2; bases outside the gene matches: 10. This chain's CDR3 is CASSTTGQGGAYEQYF. The CDR3 DNA follows: TGTGCCAGTAGTACCACCGGACAGGGTGGGGCCTACGAGCAGTACTTC.

The table lists this clonotype with many counts. CDR3: CATSSRTGVDNEQFF. In DNA, the CDR3 is TGTGCCACCAGCAGTCGGACAGGGGTCGACAATGAGCAGTTCTTC. This chain links TRBV15 with TRBJ2-1, with 9 bases aligning to TRBD1. The CDR3 is 15 residues long. Losses at the gene ends were 3 bases for V and 5 bases for J; bases not matched to a gene: 5. Germline-derived CDR1 and CDR2 are LNHNV and YYDKDF (reference sequence).

The sample holds many counts of this clonotype. The chain has TRBV11-2 and TRBJ2-1; no reliable D call. This CDR3 has 12 amino acids. Trimming took 3 bases from V and 9 from J, leaving 9 bases between them. Germline lookup yields CDR1 SGHAT and CDR2 FQNNGV. The CDR3: CASSFGIGEQFF. The CDR3 DNA reads TGTGCCAGCAGCTTCGGAATCGGTGAGCAGTTCTTC.

The V call is TRBV20-1, the J call TRBJ2-7; tentative D call: TRBD1 (6 bases). There are 15 residues in the CDR3. Germline V gene data show CDR1 as DFQATT and CDR2 as SNEGSKA (reference sequence). The ends were cut back, 0 bases at V and 5 bases at J, with 17 bases in the middle. CDR3 bases: TGCAGTGCTAGAGATCGGCACAGGGATGTCCACGAGCAGTACTTC. It specifies CSARDRHRDVHEQYF.

The chain recombines TRBV6-1 with TRBJ2-2, with D hard to call. Germline V CDR1 and CDR2: MNHNS, SASEGT. The CDR3 sequence is 16 residues long. Trimming shortened V by 6 bases and J by 3 bases, and 17 bases separated the two germline ends. The CDR3 DNA reads TGTGCCAGCAGCCATAAACAAACACGGGACACCGGGGAGCTGTTTTTT. It codes for CASSHKQTRDTGELFF.

The chain is built from TRBV2 and TRBJ2-2; D is unresolved. The CDR3 runs 14 residues. The germline V gene encodes CDR1 SNHLY and CDR2 FYNNEI. V was pared by 4 bases and J by 6 bases, with 12 bases between. This chain's CDR3 is CASSASWAAGELFF. The CDR3 nucleotides are TGTGCCAGCAGTGCGTCTTGGGCGGCCGGGGAGCTGTTTTTT.

The sample holds a few counts of this clonotype. V is TRBV2 and J is TRBJ2-5, with D perhaps being TRBD1 or TRBD2 (7 bases each). The V and J ends lost 7 bases and 1 base respectively, with 13 bases between them. The CDR3 length is 14 residues. Germline V gives CDR1 SNHLY, CDR2 FYNNEI. The CDR3: CASKRGQRQETQYF. CDR3 in DNA: TGTGCCAGCAAGCGGGGACAGCGCCAAGAGACCCAGTACTTC.

This clonotype was observed many times. V gene TRBV5-1 combines with J gene TRBJ1-4; D unresolved. From germline, CDR1 is SGHRS and CDR2 YFSETQ. Trimming left V 0 bases short and J 8 bases short, with 14 bases between. This CDR3 has 15 amino acids. The CDR3 spells CASSLGTDRGEKLFF. CDR3 coding DNA: TGCGCCAGCAGCTTGGGAACAGACCGAGGGGAAAAACTGTTTTTT.

This clonotype was detected ten times or more. The gene calls are TRBV20-1 and TRBJ2-7, with 7 bases fitting TRBD2. The V gene end was trimmed by 0 bases and the J gene end by 5 bases; junction bases not matched to a gene: 10. This CDR3 has 15 amino acids. Germline V CDR1 and CDR2: DFQATT, SNEGSKA (reference sequence). The CDR3 DNA is TGCAGTGCTAGAGATCGGGGGGTCAGTAAACACGAGCAGTACTTC. This translates into CSARDRGVSKHEQYF.

The chain couples TRBV19 to TRBJ2-2; D is perhaps TRBD1 (6 bases). The CDR3 consists of 12 residues. Per germline, CDR1 LNHDA and CDR2 SQIVND (reference sequence). Deletions cut 6 bases from V and 6 bases from J, with 8 bases between. CDR3 amino acids: CASRTGPGELFF. In DNA, the CDR3 is TGTGCCAGTAGGACAGGCCCCGGGGAGCTGTTTTTT.

This clonotype has a count of ten or more. This chain uses TRBV18 with TRBJ2-2, with 10 bases fitting TRBD1. Germline V gives CDR1 KGHSH, CDR2 LQKENI. The CDR3 runs to 17 residues. V was pared by 3 bases and J by 0 bases, with 4 bases of the junction left unmatched. CDR3 region: CASSPDRGRTNTGELFF. CDR3 sequence (DNA): TGTGCCAGCTCACCCGACAGGGGGCGAACGAACACCGGGGAGCTGTTTTTT.

In its sample, this clonotype was seen many times. The chain has TRBV27 and TRBJ2-7; D is unresolved. Trimming took 6 bases from V and 1 from J, leaving 10 bases between them. The CDR3 runs to 13 residues. Germline V gives CDR1 MNHEY, CDR2 SMNVEV (reference sequence). CDR3 loop: CASRPVGSYEQYF. The CDR3 DNA follows: TGTGCCAGCAGACCGGTGGGGTCCTACGAGCAGTACTTC.